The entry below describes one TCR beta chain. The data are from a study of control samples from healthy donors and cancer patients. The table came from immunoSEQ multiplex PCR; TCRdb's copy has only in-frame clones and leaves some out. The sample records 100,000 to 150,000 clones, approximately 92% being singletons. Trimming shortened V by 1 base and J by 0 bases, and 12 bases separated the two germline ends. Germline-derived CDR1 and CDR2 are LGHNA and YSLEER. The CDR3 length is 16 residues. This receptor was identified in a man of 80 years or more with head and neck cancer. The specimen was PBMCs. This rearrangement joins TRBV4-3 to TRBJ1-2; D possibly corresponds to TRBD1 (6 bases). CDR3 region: CASSQALDSSNYGYTF. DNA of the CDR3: TGCGCCAGCAGCCAAGCCTTGGACAGTTCTAACTATGGCTACACCTTC.